The clone carrying this TCR beta chain was seen a few times. Its antigen remains unknown. The read stops 3 residues short of the end of the CDR3; the missing end is completed from the germline J gene. Other DNA sequences within the sample encode an identical CDR3. This entry is derived from a study of T cell clonality in common variable immunodeficiency. Study-level points and caveats: Reportedly, TCR beta sequences from common variable immunodeficiency showed fewer deletions and N-nucleotide insertions. TCRbeta clonality was increased in CVID versus healthy controls.

Equal genomic DNA amounts from CVID and control samples were sequenced. The repertoire was sequenced with immunoSEQ multiplex PCR; TCRdb's copy has only in-frame clones and lacks some. Singletons are absent from the sample, which has approximately 29,000 clones. This CDR3 has 15 amino acids. Germline CDR1 reads SGHTA; CDR2 reads FQGTGA. The receptor's source is a human donor with common variable immunodeficiency. The source material was peripheral blood mononuclear cells. This sequence joins TRBV7-3 and TRBJ2-5; 10 bases are a match to TRBD2. CDR3 bases read: TGTGCCAGCAGCTTTAGCGGGGGGACCCCTGGAACC. Amino acids: CASSFSGGTPGT. The full CDR3 reads CASSFSGGTPGTQYF. Looking up the rest from reference TRBV7-3 and TRBJ2-5 gives the full variable domain: GAGVSQTPSNKVTEKGKYVELRCDPISGHTALYWYRQSLGQGPEFLIYFQGTGAADDSGLPNDRFFAVRPEGSVSTLKIQRTERGDSAVYLCASSFSGGTPGTQYFGPGTRLLVL.